These 28 T cell receptor beta chains were all obtained from the same sample, sequenced in a study of cytomegalovirus exposure and HLA in healthy donors. The PCR ran on 60 Vbeta and 13 Jbeta primers. The method was immunoSEQ multiplex PCR; TCRdb's version includes in-frame clones alone and lacks a portion of them. The sample includes more than 45,000 clones, 70% seen only once; the top ten take 15% to 20%. The sample comprised PBMCs. The receptors derive from a woman aged 55-75 years in good health and CMV-seropositive.

CDR3 region: CASRQTGLNTEAFF. CDR3 DNA sequence: TGTGCCAGCAGACAGACAGGACTGAACACTGAAGCTTTCTTT. The chain combines TRBV14 with TRBJ1-1; the D gene is possibly TRBD1 (6 bases). The CDR3 loop spans 14 amino acids. Per germline, CDR1 SGHDN and CDR2 FVKESK. V was pared by 6 bases and J by 0 bases, with 11 bases between.

This chain connects TRBV4-1 to TRBJ1-1; TRBD1 is a possible D gene (5 bases). The CDR3 extends over 16 amino acids. The ends were cut back, 0 bases at V and 1 base at J, with 12 bases in the middle. Germline CDR1 MGHRA, CDR2 YSYEKL. In nucleotides, the CDR3 is TGCGCCAGCAGCCAAGAAGGCGGCGGGGGGAACACTGAAGCTTTCTTT. Protein product: CASSQEGGGGNTEAFF.

The V and J genes are TRBV5-5 and TRBJ1-4; D gene unclear. Germline assignment: CDR1 SGHKS and CDR2 YYEKEE (reference sequence). The V end lost 6 bases, the J end lost 8 bases, and 14 bases lay between the germline ends. The length of the CDR3 is 13 residues. The CDR3 loop reads CASNSPYVEKLFF. Written as DNA, the CDR3 is TGTGCCAGCAACTCCCCTTACGTAGAAAAACTGTTTTTT. Looking up the rest from reference TRBV5-5 and TRBJ1-4 gives the full variable domain: DAGVTQSPTHLIKTRGQQVTLRCSPISGHKSVSWYQQVLGQGPQFIFQYYEKEERGRGNFPDRFSARQFPNYSSELNVNALLLGDSALYLCASNSPYVEKLFFGSGTQLSVL.

With respect to this clone: The junction departs from the called germline gene at one end, perhaps through a read error. V and J are TRBV7-9 and TRBJ2-3; D possibly corresponds to TRBD1 (8 bases). The CDR3 is 16 residues long. Germline V gene lookup returns CDR1 SEHNR and CDR2 FQNEAQ (reference sequence). The DNA of the CDR3 is TGTTCCAGCAGCCTAGCGGACAGGGTCAGCACAGATACGCAGTATTTT. Amino acids: CSSSLADRVSTDTQYF.

This chain links TRBV7-2 with TRBJ1-2, with TRBD1 identical over 8 bases. Germline lookup yields CDR1 SGHTA and CDR2 FQGNSA. The CDR3 length is 13 residues. V was pared by 5 bases and J by 7 bases, with 6 bases of the junction left unmatched. The CDR3 DNA follows: TGTGCCAGCAGCCCCCGTACAGGGGGTGGCTACACCTTC. Translation gives CASSPRTGGGYTF.

This clone was found a few times. One junction end does not reproduce the germline sequence, and a read error may be involved. DNA of the CDR3: TGTGCTAGCAGCTTTAGGGGACTTAGCACAGATACGCAGTATTTT. It is translated as CASSFRGLSTDTQYF. The chain combines TRBV7-7 with TRBJ2-3; D may be TRBD2 (6 bases). This CDR3 has 15 residues. CDR1 and CDR2 from the germline V gene are SSHAT and FNYEAQ (reference sequence). Full variable domain (rest looked up from reference TRBV7-7 and TRBJ2-3): GAGVSQSPRYKVTKRGQDVTLRCDPISSHATLYWYQQALGQGPEFLTYFNYEAQPDKSGLPSDRFSAERPEGSISTLTIQRTEQRDSAMYRCASSFRGLSTDTQYFGPGTRLTVL.

J is TRBJ2-1 and V is TRBV6-7; 11 bases line up with TRBD2. TRBV6-7 is identified as an open reading frame with a role that is uncertain. With V trimmed by 8 bases and J by 6 bases, 9 bases remained unmatched. The CDR3 loop spans 15 amino acids. This chain's CDR3 is CASALAGGWCNEQFF. CDR3 sequence (DNA): TGTGCCAGCGCCCTAGCGGGGGGCTGGTGCAATGAGCAGTTCTTC.

This clone was recorded once. V and J are TRBV18 and TRBJ1-5, with D possibly being TRBD1 (5 bases). This CDR3 spans 16 amino acids. Trimming cost V 5 bases and J 4 bases, with 18 bases left between them. The germline gives CDR1 KGHSH, CDR2 LQKENI. The DNA for the CDR3 is TGTGCCAGCTCAACTCCGCAGGGAGGCGTGAATCAGCCCCAGCATTTT. Amino acid sequence: CASSTPQGGVNQPQHF.

CDR3 DNA sequence: TGCAGCGTCACAGACTCTGGGGCCAACGTCCTGACTTTC. It yields the protein CSVTDSGANVLTF. The chain is built from TRBV29-1 and TRBJ2-6, with D uncertain. The germline V gene has CDR1 SQVTM and CDR2 ANQGSEA. V was clipped by 6 bases and J by 0 bases, with 6 bases between them. This CDR3 has 13 residues.

The rearrangement joins TRBV2 to TRBJ2-7; no clear D. V dropped 8 bases and J dropped 2 bases, with 13 bases sitting between them. Germline loops: CDR1 SNHLY, CDR2 FYNNEI. The CDR3 extends over 13 amino acids. CDR3 DNA sequence: TGTGCCAGCGCCGGGTCCGAGGCCTACGAGCAGTACTTC. Residues: CASAGSEAYEQYF.

The CDR3 bases are TGTGCCAGCAGCTGGGGGACTAGCACAGATACGCAGTATTTT. Residues: CASSWGTSTDTQYF. The J gene is TRBJ2-3, the V gene TRBV7-3, with TRBD2 as a possible D gene (6 bases). The V end was cut by 4 bases, the J end by 0 bases, with 8 bases between. In germline, CDR1 is SGHTA, CDR2 FQGTGA. The CDR3 contains 14 residues.

There are a few counts of this clone. This chain connects TRBV18 to TRBJ1-3, with TRBD1 identical over 8 bases. The V segment lost 5 bases and the J segment 2 bases; nucleotides outside the gene matches: 2. The CDR3 has 14 amino acids. Per germline, CDR1 KGHSH and CDR2 LQKENI. The CDR3 coding sequence is TGTGCCAGCTCAGGACAGGGAACTGGAAACACCATATATTTT. Its translation: CASSGQGTGNTIYF.

J is TRBJ2-3 and V is TRBV9; D gene ambiguous. Per germline, CDR1 SGDLS and CDR2 YYNGEE. The CDR3 extends over 12 amino acids. The V end was cut by 3 bases, the J end by 6 bases, with 8 bases between. This CDR3 reads CASSAYKDTQYF. CDR3 DNA: TGTGCCAGCAGCGCCTATAAGGATACGCAGTATTTT. Drawing the rest from reference TRBV9 and TRBJ2-3, the complete variable domain is DSGVTQTPKHLITATGQRVTLRCSPRSGDLSVYWYQQSLDQGLQFLIQYYNGEERAKGNILERFSAQQFPDLHSELNLSSLELGDSALYFCASSAYKDTQYFGPGTRLTVL.

This clone was recorded only once. The V and J genes are TRBV7-2 and TRBJ1-1; 7 bases map to TRBD1. With V trimmed by 0 bases and J by 3 bases, 7 bases remained unmatched. The CDR3 is 16 amino acids. CDR1 and CDR2 (germline): SGHTA, FQGNSA. This chain's CDR3 is CASSLAYLRGDTEAFF. In nucleotides, the CDR3 is TGTGCCAGCAGCTTAGCCTACCTCAGGGGGGACACTGAAGCTTTCTTT.

The rearrangement joins TRBV12-5 to TRBJ1-6; perhaps TRBD1 as D (5 bases). CDR1 and CDR2 from the germline V gene are LGHNT and FRNRAP. CDR3 length equals 18 residues. Between the trimmed V and J ends, which lost 1 base and 2 bases, there was a span of 15 bases. The CDR3 loop reads CASGLAGGVRAYNSPLHF. CDR3 DNA sequence: TGTGCTAGTGGTTTGGCGGGAGGGGTAAGAGCCTATAATTCACCCCTCCACTTT.

This clone was counted only a few times. Compared with germline, one end of the junction differs, possibly owing to a read error. This sequence joins TRBV7-7 and TRBJ2-3; 10 bases are a match to TRBD1. The CDR3 consists of 17 residues. Germline V lookup: CDR1 SSHAT, CDR2 FNYEAQ (reference sequence). CDR3 sequence: CASSRYPGTGATDTQYF. The CDR3 DNA reads as TGTGCTAGCAGCCGATACCCCGGGACAGGGGCCACAGATACGCAGTATTTT.

The V and J genes are TRBV19 and TRBJ1-2; no firm D call. Per the germline V gene, CDR1 is LNHDA and CDR2 is SQIVND (reference sequence). CDR3 size: 15 residues. The V and J ends lost 7 bases and 2 bases respectively, with 17 bases between them. CDR3 protein: CASTKAGVGNYGYTF. CDR3 in DNA: TGTGCCAGTACCAAGGCCGGGGTAGGGAACTATGGCTACACCTTC.

This clone was picked up a small number of times. The chain has TRBV10-3 and TRBJ2-3; D is undetermined. Trimming cost V 8 bases and J 1 base, with 19 bases left between them. Germline V gene lookup returns CDR1 ENHRY and CDR2 SYGVKD. CDR3 length: 16 amino acids. The CDR3 nucleotides read TGTGCCATCGGTTCCGGGTGGAAAGTCGGCACAGATACGCAGTATTTT. It specifies CAIGSGWKVGTDTQYF.

In this sample, this clone turned up once. V usage is TRBV27 and J usage is TRBJ1-1; maybe TRBD1 (6 bases). The CDR3 contains 15 residues. The V gene's germline CDR1 is MNHEY and CDR2 SMNVEV (reference sequence). With 1 base removed from V and 4 bases from J, the gap between germline ends came to 13 bases. The CDR3 sequence: CASSLFGGGGTEAFF. The CDR3 DNA reads TGTGCCAGCAGTTTATTCGGGGGAGGGGGCACTGAAGCTTTCTTT.

This clone was observed a single time. This chain uses TRBV15 with TRBJ1-1; tentatively, D is TRBD1 (6 bases). CDR1 and CDR2 from the germline V gene are LNHNV and YYDKDF (reference sequence). The CDR3 runs to 17 residues. V dropped 0 bases and J dropped 0 bases, with 14 bases sitting between them. The CDR3 DNA reads as TGTGCCACCAGCAGAGAAGCGCCGACAGGTTTGAACACTGAAGCTTTCTTT. It translates to CATSREAPTGLNTEAFF.

This clone occurred a few times. This chain connects TRBV19 to TRBJ1-5, with D perhaps TRBD1 (6 bases). The CDR3 has 16 amino acids. Trimming took off 0 bases at V and 1 base at J, with 10 bases between the two ends. Germline V lookup: CDR1 LNHDA, CDR2 SQIVND (reference sequence). The CDR3 sequence: CASSIDRGGSNQPQHF. CDR3 coding DNA: TGTGCCAGTAGTATAGATAGGGGGGGAAGCAATCAGCCCCAGCATTTT.

The chain combines TRBV10-3 with TRBJ1-1, with a possible D match to TRBD1 (6 bases). V shed 8 bases and J shed 6 bases, with 22 bases lying between them. The CDR3 totals 15 residues. Germline loops: CDR1 ENHRY, CDR2 SYGVKD. The CDR3 nucleotides read TGTGCCATCGCCGATCTACAGGGTGGGAGTTCTGAAGCTTTCTTT. Encoded protein: CAIADLQGGSSEAFF.

The V call is TRBV7-2, the J call TRBJ1-1; TRBD1 matches at 9 bases. Looked up from germline, CDR1 is SGHTA and CDR2 is FQGNSA. Germline trimming cut 5 bases from V and 4 bases from J; bases unmatched to any gene: 5. The CDR3 has 14 amino acids. CDR3 nucleotides: TGTGCCAGCAGCATAATGACAGGGGGCACTGAAGCTTTCTTT. It specifies CASSIMTGGTEAFF. Full variable domain (missing parts from reference TRBV7-2 and TRBJ1-1): GAGVSQSPSNKVTEKGKDVELRCDPISGHTALYWYRQSLGQGLEFLIYFQGNSAPDKSGLPSDRFSAERTGGSVSTLTIQRTQQEDSAVYLCASSIMTGGTEAFFGQGTRLTVV.

This clone showed up just a few times. The final CDR3 position lacks the conserved phenylalanine or tryptophan, pointing to a likely read error. V is TRBV6-6 and J is TRBJ2-2, with 8 bases aligning to TRBD2. This CDR3 has 16 amino acids. Germline lookup yields CDR1 MNHNY and CDR2 SVGAGI (reference sequence). The ends lost 6 bases at V and 4 bases at J; junction bases unmatched: 10. The CDR3 loop is CASSPNSGEGTGELFC. The DNA for the CDR3 is TGTGCCAGCAGCCCGAATAGCGGGGAGGGCACCGGGGAGCTGTTTTGT.

The chain recombines TRBV5-1 with TRBJ2-5; TRBD2 agrees at 8 bases. V lost 3 bases, J lost 5 bases, and 6 bases stayed unmatched. This CDR3 region has 14 residues. Per the germline V gene, CDR1 is SGHRS and CDR2 is YFSETQ. The CDR3 bases are TGCGCCAGCAGCTCCGGACTAGCTTCCGAGACCCAGTACTTC. Its protein is CASSSGLASETQYF.

This clone was found once. The CDR3 nucleotides are TGTGCCAGCAGTTTGTACGAAGGGGGTTATAATTCACCCCTCCACTTT. Its translation is CASSLYEGGYNSPLHF. The chain couples TRBV6-5 to TRBJ1-6; tentative D call: TRBD1 (6 bases). Trimming left V 4 bases short and J 4 bases short, with 14 bases between. CDR1 and CDR2 (germline): MNHEY, SVGAGI. The CDR3 covers 16 residues.

The chain recombines TRBV19 with TRBJ1-5, with D unclear. The V and J ends lost 5 bases and 2 bases respectively, with 13 bases between them. CDR1 and CDR2 from the germline V gene are LNHDA and SQIVND (reference sequence). This CDR3 has 15 amino acids. This CDR3 is CASSLKVLGNQPQHF. The DNA of the CDR3 is TGTGCCAGTAGTTTAAAAGTCCTAGGCAATCAGCCCCAGCATTTT.

The chain joins TRBV7-2 to TRBJ1-2; D is perhaps TRBD1 (5 bases). Germline V gene sequence: CDR1 SGHTA, CDR2 FQGNSA. This CDR3 has 14 residues. V was shortened by 2 bases and J by 4 bases, with 11 bases between the two germline ends. DNA for the CDR3: TGTGCCAGCAGCTTAAGTTCAGGGCGCTATGGCTACACCTTC. Amino acid sequence: CASSLSSGRYGYTF.